Following are 23 T cell receptor beta chains from one sample sequenced in a study of blood T cell repertoires in COVID-19. TCRdb's table, derived via immunoSEQ multiplex PCR, lists solely in-frame clones and lacks some. The data hold about 370,000 clones, with over 75% observed a single time. What was sequenced was peripheral blood. Receptors were obtained from a young woman with COVID-19, enrolled during active disease.

This clone showed up just once. The CDR3 loop reads CASSRGTSGTTDTQYF. The CDR3 DNA reads TGTGCCAGCAGCAGAGGGACTAGCGGGACCACAGATACGCAGTATTTT. The V and J genes are TRBV7-6 and TRBJ2-3; 13 bases line up with TRBD2. This CDR3 region has 16 residues. Looked up from germline, CDR1 is SGHVS and CDR2 is FNYEAQ. J gave up 2 bases and V 5 bases, and 4 bases lay outside the gene matches.

The CDR3 DNA is TGTGCCAGCAGTTTTGACGGGTGGGGCACAGATACGCAGTATTTT. It encodes CASSFDGWGTDTQYF. The V and J genes are TRBV27 and TRBJ2-3; no firm D call. The ends were cut back, 3 bases at V and 1 base at J, with 11 bases in the middle. Germline V CDR1 and CDR2: MNHEY, SMNVEV (reference sequence). CDR3 length: 15 residues.

CDR3 nucleotides: TGCGCCAGCTACGTGGCCCCTAGCGGGAGGAACTACGAGCAGTACTTC. Its protein product is CASYVAPSGRNYEQYF. The rearrangement links TRBV5-1 to TRBJ2-7; 11 nucleotides align to TRBD2. Per germline, CDR1 SGHRS and CDR2 YFSETQ. The trim removed 7 bases at V and 3 bases at J, leaving 12 bases unmatched. The CDR3 runs to 16 residues.

V is TRBV5-6 and J is TRBJ2-5, with 7 bases matching TRBD1. From germline, CDR1 is SGHDT and CDR2 YYEEEE. V lost 4 bases and J lost 5; bases outside the gene matches: 11. The CDR3 runs 15 residues. The CDR3, as DNA: TGTGCCAGCAGCACCACCCTAGGGGGCGGGGAGACCCAGTACTTC. As protein: CASSTTLGGGETQYF.

V and J are TRBV20-1 and TRBJ2-5; TRBD2 might be the D (5 bases). Trimming stripped 3 bases from V and 6 bases from J, with 14 bases between. Germline V gene lookup returns CDR1 DFQATT and CDR2 SNEGSKA (reference sequence). This CDR3 region has 13 residues. CDR3 in DNA: TGCAGTGCTAGTCGGTGGGAGACTAAGACCCAGTACTTC. Its protein product is CSASRWETKTQYF.

The V call is TRBV10-2, the J call TRBJ2-7, with D tentatively TRBD2 (5 bases). V was cut by 4 bases and J by 3 bases, with 16 bases left in between. From germline, CDR1 is WSHSY and CDR2 SAAADI. This CDR3 spans 15 amino acids. The CDR3 spells CASSAGVGGLYEQYF. CDR3 DNA sequence: TGCGCCAGCAGTGCAGGTGTCGGAGGACTCTACGAGCAGTACTTC.

V is TRBV2 and J is TRBJ2-2; 10 bases line up with TRBD1. V trimming: 8 bases; J trimming: 6 bases; junction bases outside the gene matches: 9. Germline-derived CDR1 and CDR2 are SNHLY and FYNNEI. This CDR3 comprises 15 residues. CDR3 amino acids: CASVRDRGRSGELFF. The CDR3 DNA follows: TGTGCCAGCGTTAGAGACAGGGGGCGTTCCGGGGAGCTGTTTTTT.

This chain connects TRBV6-5 to TRBJ2-1, with D hard to call. Germline CDR1 and CDR2: MNHEY and SVGAGI. This CDR3 is built from 14 residues. The ends were cut back, 2 bases at V and 3 bases at J, with 8 bases in the middle. The CDR3 DNA reads TGTGCCAGCAGTTACACGGCGGTCTACAATGAGCAGTTCTTC. Amino acids: CASSYTAVYNEQFF.

This clone was counted once. The chain couples TRBV6-5 to TRBJ2-1; no reliable D call. The V gene's germline CDR1 is MNHEY and CDR2 SVGAGI. There are 13 residues in the CDR3. Trimming took off 6 bases at V and 2 bases at J, with 8 bases between the two ends. The CDR3 spells CASSPAAYNEQFF. Here the CDR3 DNA reads TGTGCCAGCAGCCCGGCGGCCTACAATGAGCAGTTCTTC.

The chain links TRBV6-1 to TRBJ1-2; 7 bases are a match to TRBD1. V lost 3 bases and J lost 8; bases outside the gene matches: 12. Germline V gene sequence: CDR1 MNHNS, CDR2 SASEGT. The CDR3 contains 15 residues. For the CDR3, the DNA is TGTGCCAGCAGTGAGGCGGGACAGCCATGGGGAGGCTACACCTTC. This translates into CASSEAGQPWGGYTF.

In this sample, this clone turned up a few times. The genes are TRBV6-2 or TRBV6-3 and TRBJ2-5, with a weak D call TRBD2 (6 bases). This CDR3 comprises 14 residues. The V end lost 1 base, the J end lost 2 bases, and 8 bases lay between the germline ends. CDR1 is MNHEY, CDR2 SVGEGT, per germline. The CDR3 region is CASSYFRGQETQYF. The CDR3 nucleotides are TGTGCCAGCAGTTACTTCCGGGGGCAAGAGACCCAGTACTTC.

The rearrangement links TRBV9 to TRBJ1-5; the D gene is possibly TRBD1 (5 bases). Looked up from germline, CDR1 is SGDLS and CDR2 is YYNGEE. The V end was cut by 3 bases, the J end by 0 bases, with 10 bases between. CDR3 length equals 15 residues. CDR3 protein: CASSEGAYSNQPQHF. The DNA of the CDR3 is TGTGCCAGCAGCGAAGGGGCCTATAGCAATCAGCCCCAGCATTTT.

CDR3 nucleotides: TGTGCCAGCAGGCCTACAGGGTCTAGCAATCAGCCCCAGCATTTT. It is translated as CASRPTGSSNQPQHF. The genes are TRBV6-5 and TRBJ1-5, with D perhaps matching TRBD1 (6 bases). V lost 6 bases and J 0 bases, leaving 12 bases between the germline ends. Germline CDR1 is MNHEY and CDR2 is SVGAGI. This CDR3 region has 15 residues.

The V gene is TRBV19, the J gene TRBJ2-5; TRBD2 might be the D (6 bases). The V and J ends lost 0 bases and 2 bases respectively, with 16 bases between them. Germline loops: CDR1 LNHDA, CDR2 SQIVND (reference sequence). The CDR3 length is 17 residues. DNA of the CDR3: TGTGCCAGTAGTATAGATCTGCGAGCGGGTACGCAAGAGACCCAGTACTTC. It translates to CASSIDLRAGTQETQYF.

The chain combines TRBV6-2 or TRBV6-3 with TRBJ2-7; possible D gene TRBD2, 6 bases. This CDR3 is 16 amino acids long. V lost 2 bases and J 4 bases, leaving 18 bases between the germline ends. Germline loops: CDR1 MNHEY, CDR2 SVGEGT. This chain's CDR3 is CASSYGGFSGVYEQYF. Written as DNA, the CDR3 is TGTGCCAGCAGTTACGGGGGGTTTAGCGGAGTTTACGAGCAGTACTTC.

The chain has TRBV28 and TRBJ2-3, with TRBD2 matching 11 bases. Per germline, CDR1 MDHEN and CDR2 SYDVKM. The CDR3 contains 16 residues. V lost 2 bases, J lost 2 bases, and 3 bases stayed unmatched. The DNA for the CDR3 is TGTGCCAGCAGTTTACGACTAGCGGGGTACACAGATACGCAGTATTTT. Translation gives CASSLRLAGYTDTQYF.

The chain has TRBV3-1 (or the pseudogene TRBV3-2) and TRBJ2-7; TRBD1 aligns across 8 bases. This CDR3 spans 14 amino acids. V shed 4 bases, J shed 4 bases, and the junction held 6 bases outside the gene matches. Germline V gene data show CDR1 as LGHDT and CDR2 as YNNKEL (reference sequence). The CDR3 protein is CASSPTGVGYEQYF. The CDR3 bases are TGTGCCAGCAGCCCGACAGGGGTAGGTTACGAGCAGTACTTC.

The chain carries TRBV7-8 and TRBJ2-1; 7 positions match TRBD1. Germline lookup yields CDR1 SGHVS and CDR2 FQNEAQ. CDR3 length: 15 residues. The V and J ends lost 6 bases and 7 bases, in that order; junction bases with no gene match: 12. The CDR3 here is CASSPRDSLGNEQFF. The DNA of the CDR3 is TGTGCCAGCAGTCCCCGGGACAGTCTTGGGAATGAGCAGTTCTTC.

This clone was observed a few times. The rearrangement links TRBV30 to TRBJ1-5, with D perhaps TRBD1 (6 bases). CDR1 and CDR2 (germline): GTSNPN, SVGIG (reference sequence). The V gene lost 3 bases and the J gene lost 4 bases, with 19 bases spanning the gap. The CDR3 is made up of 16 amino acids. This CDR3 reads CAWSLPPGARNQPQHF. CDR3 sequence (DNA): TGTGCCTGGAGCCTCCCTCCAGGGGCCAGGAATCAGCCCCAGCATTTT.

The chain has TRBV2 and TRBJ2-2, with TRBD2 matching over 14 bases. J was trimmed by 7 bases and V by 6 bases; bases with no gene match: 4. Per the germline V gene, CDR1 is SNHLY and CDR2 is FYNNEI. The CDR3 length is 15 residues. In DNA, the CDR3 is TGTGCCAGCAGCTTGACTAGCGGGAGGGTCGGGGAGCTGTTTTTT. It is translated as CASSLTSGRVGELFF.

V is TRBV30 and J is TRBJ2-7, with 9 positions matching TRBD1. The CDR3 consists of 13 residues. V lost 3 bases and J lost 5; bases outside the gene matches: 5. Germline V gene sequence: CDR1 GTSNPN, CDR2 SVGIG (reference sequence). The CDR3 protein is CAWRRDRANEQYF. CDR3 DNA: TGTGCCTGGAGACGGGACAGGGCGAACGAGCAGTACTTC.

The genes are TRBV6-6 and TRBJ1-3, with D maybe TRBD1 (6 bases). With 6 bases removed from V and 4 bases from J, the gap between germline ends came to 10 bases. This CDR3 contains 13 residues. Germline CDR1 MNHNY, CDR2 SVGAGI (reference sequence). The DNA for the CDR3 is TGTGCCAGCAGCCCCACAGGGGGAAACACCATATATTTT. Translated, it gives CASSPTGGNTIYF.

V gene TRBV30 combines with J gene TRBJ1-3, with D uncertain. The germline V and J ends were trimmed by 0 bases and 0 bases, with 9 bases remaining between them. Germline V gene sequence: CDR1 GTSNPN, CDR2 SVGIG (reference sequence). This CDR3 has 15 residues. CDR3 DNA sequence: TGTGCCTGGAGTGTGGACTCGGCCTCTGGAAACACCATATATTTT. Amino acid sequence: CAWSVDSASGNTIYF.